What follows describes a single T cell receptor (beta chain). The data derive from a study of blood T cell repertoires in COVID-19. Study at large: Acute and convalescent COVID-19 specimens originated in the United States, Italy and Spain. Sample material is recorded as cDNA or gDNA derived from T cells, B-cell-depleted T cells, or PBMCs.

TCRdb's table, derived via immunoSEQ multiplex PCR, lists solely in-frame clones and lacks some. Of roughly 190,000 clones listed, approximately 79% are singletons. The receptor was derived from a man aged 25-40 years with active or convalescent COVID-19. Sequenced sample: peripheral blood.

CDR3 loop: CASSPTGAQETQYF. CDR3 bases: TGCGCCAGCAGTCCAACAGGGGCCCAAGAGACCCAGTACTTC. The J gene is TRBJ2-5, the V gene TRBV5-1, with TRBD1 identical over 7 bases. The germline CDR1 and CDR2 sequences are SGHRS and YFSETQ. This CDR3 has 14 residues. J was trimmed by 1 base and V by 5 bases; bases with no gene match: 5.